This T cell receptor beta chain emerged from a study of sequential checkpoint blockade in melanoma. Study background: Matched biopsies came pretreatment and at week 13 for 20 to 25 patients.

Germline assignment: CDR1 LGHNT and CDR2 FRNRAP. The CDR3 is 14 residues long. Remarks on this clone: Its specificity is unknown.

The treatment: randomized to nivolumab then ipilimumab (arm A) or the reverse (arm B). Sequencing used immunoSEQ multiplex PCR; TCRdb keeps in-frame clones, though not all of them. The table has under 20,000 clones, roughly 73% seen once. Findings and caveats of the study: Pretreatment TIL clonality tracked with response in the nivolumab-first arm. Mutational load did not correlate with tumor T-cell fraction or clonality.

The rearrangement links TRBV12-5 to TRBJ1-1, with D uncertain. The sequencing used tumor tissue (inferred from file names), collected from a patient given nivolumab and ipilimumab in sequence. The source of this sequence is a human donor with melanoma. CDR3 amino acids: CASFLSSLNTEAFF. The CDR3 region has the DNA TGTGCCAGTTTCCTATCTAGTTTGAACACTGAAGCTTTCTTT.